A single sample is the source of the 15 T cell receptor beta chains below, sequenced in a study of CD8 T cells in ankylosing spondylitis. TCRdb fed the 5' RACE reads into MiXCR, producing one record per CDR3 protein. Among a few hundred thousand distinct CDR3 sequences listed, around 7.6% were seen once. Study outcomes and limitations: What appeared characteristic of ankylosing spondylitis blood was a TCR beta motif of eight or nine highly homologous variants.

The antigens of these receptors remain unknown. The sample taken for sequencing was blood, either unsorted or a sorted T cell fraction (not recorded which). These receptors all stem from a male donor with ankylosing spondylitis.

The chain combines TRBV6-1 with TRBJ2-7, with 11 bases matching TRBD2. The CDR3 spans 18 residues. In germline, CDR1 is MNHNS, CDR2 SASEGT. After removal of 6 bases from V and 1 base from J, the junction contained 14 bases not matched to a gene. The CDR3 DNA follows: TGTGCCAGCAGGGGTGGTCTACTAGCGGGAGCTGTGTCCTACGAGCAGTACTTC. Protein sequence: CASRGGLLAGAVSYEQYF.

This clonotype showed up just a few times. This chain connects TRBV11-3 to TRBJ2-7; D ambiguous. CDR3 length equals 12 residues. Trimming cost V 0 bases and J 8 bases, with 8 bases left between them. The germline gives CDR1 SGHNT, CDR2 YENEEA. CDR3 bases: TGTGCCAGCAGCTTAGACCCCGTCCAGCAGTACTTC. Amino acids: CASSLDPVQQYF.

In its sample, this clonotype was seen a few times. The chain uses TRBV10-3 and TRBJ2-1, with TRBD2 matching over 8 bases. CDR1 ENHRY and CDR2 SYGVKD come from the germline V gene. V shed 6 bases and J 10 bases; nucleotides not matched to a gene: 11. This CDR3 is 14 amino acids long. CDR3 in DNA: TGTGCCATCAGCACACGGGACCTAGCGGGCGAGCAGTTCTTC. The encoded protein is CAISTRDLAGEQFF.

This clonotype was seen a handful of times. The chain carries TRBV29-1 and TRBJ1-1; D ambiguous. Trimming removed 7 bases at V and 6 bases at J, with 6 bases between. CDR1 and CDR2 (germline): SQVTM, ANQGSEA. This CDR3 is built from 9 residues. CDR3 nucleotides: TGCAGCGCCGCCCCTGAAGCTTTCTTT. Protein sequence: CSAAPEAFF.

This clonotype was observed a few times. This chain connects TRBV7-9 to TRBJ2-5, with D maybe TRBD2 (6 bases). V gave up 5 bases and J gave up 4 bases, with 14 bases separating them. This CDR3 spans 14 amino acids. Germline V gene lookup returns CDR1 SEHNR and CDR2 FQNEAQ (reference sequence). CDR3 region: CASSLGSLGETQYF. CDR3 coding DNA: TGTGCCAGCAGCCTCGGGAGCCTCGGAGAGACCCAGTACTTC.

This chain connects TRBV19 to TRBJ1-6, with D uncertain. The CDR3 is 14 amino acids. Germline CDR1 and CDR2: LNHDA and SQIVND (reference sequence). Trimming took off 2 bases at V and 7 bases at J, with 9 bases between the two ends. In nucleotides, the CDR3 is TGTGCCAGTAGTATACGTCAGGCAAATTCACCCCTCCACTTT. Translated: CASSIRQANSPLHF.

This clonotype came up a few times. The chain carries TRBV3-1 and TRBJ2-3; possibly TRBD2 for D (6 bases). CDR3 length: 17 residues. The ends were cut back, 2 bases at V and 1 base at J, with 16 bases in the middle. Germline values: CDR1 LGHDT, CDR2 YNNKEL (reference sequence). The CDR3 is CASSQRAGRERTDTQYF. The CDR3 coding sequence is TGTGCCAGCAGCCAAAGGGCGGGGCGGGAACGCACAGATACGCAGTATTTT.

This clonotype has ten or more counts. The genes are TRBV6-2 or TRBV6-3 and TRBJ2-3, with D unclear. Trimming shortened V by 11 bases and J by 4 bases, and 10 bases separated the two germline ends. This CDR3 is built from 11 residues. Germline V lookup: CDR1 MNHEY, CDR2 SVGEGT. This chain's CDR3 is CAVRRADTQYF. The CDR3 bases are TGTGCCGTTCGGAGAGCAGATACGCAGTATTTT.

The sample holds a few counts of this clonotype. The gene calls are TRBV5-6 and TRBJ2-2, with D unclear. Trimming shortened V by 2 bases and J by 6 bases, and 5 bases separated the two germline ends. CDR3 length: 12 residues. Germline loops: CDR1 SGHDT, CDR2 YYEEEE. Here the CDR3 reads CASSFLPGELFF. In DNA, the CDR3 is TGTGCCAGCAGCTTTCTTCCCGGGGAGCTGTTTTTT.

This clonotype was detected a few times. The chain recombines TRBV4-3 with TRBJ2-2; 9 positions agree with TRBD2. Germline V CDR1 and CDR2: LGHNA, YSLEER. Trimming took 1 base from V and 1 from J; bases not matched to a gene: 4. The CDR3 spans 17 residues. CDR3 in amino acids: CASSQGKTSGNTGELFF. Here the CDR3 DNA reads TGCGCCAGCAGCCAAGGAAAGACTAGCGGGAACACCGGGGAGCTGTTTTTT.

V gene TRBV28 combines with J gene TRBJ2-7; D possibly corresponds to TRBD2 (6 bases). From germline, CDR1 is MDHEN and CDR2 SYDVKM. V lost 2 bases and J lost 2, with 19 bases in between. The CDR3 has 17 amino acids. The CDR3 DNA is TGTGCCAGCAGTTTAAGGGACGGTAGCGGCCGGGCCTACGAGCAGTACTTC. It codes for CASSLRDGSGRAYEQYF. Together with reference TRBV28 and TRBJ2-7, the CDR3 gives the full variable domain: DVKVTQSSRYLVKRTGEKVFLECVQDMDHENMFWYRQDPGLGLRLIYFSYDVKMKEKGDIPEGYSVSREKKERFSLILESASTNQTSMYLCASSLRDGSGRAYEQYFGPGTRLTVT.

CDR3 DNA sequence: TGCGCCAGCAGCCAAGGGGAGGGGGTTGGGACCCAGTACTTC. Translation: CASSQGEGVGTQYF. The rearrangement joins TRBV4-3 to TRBJ2-5, with a possible D match to TRBD2 (7 bases). Germline CDR1 LGHNA, CDR2 YSLEER. V gave up 1 base and J gave up 7 bases, with 13 bases separating them. CDR3 length: 14 residues.

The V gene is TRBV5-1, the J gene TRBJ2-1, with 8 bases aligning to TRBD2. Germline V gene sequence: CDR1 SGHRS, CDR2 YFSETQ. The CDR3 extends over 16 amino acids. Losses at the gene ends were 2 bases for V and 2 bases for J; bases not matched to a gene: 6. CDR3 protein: CASSFQTSDPYNEQFF. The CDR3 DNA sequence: TGCGCCAGCAGCTTTCAGACTAGCGATCCCTACAATGAGCAGTTCTTC.

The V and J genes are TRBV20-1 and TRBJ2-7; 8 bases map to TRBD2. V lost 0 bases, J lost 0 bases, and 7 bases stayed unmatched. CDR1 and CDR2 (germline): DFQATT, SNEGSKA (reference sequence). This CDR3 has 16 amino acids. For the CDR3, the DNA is TGCAGTGCTAGAGATCCCAGCGGGGGATTCTCCTACGAGCAGTACTTC. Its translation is CSARDPSGGFSYEQYF.

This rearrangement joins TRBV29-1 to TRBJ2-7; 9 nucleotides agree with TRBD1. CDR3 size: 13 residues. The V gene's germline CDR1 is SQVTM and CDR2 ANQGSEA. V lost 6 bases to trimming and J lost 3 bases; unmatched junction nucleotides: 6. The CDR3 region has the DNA TGCAGCGTCCTGGACAGGGGTGGCTACGAGCAGTACTTC. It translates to CSVLDRGGYEQYF.